This is a list of T cell receptor beta chains from one sample in a study of cytomegalovirus exposure and HLA in healthy donors. The data were produced by immunoSEQ multiplex PCR, yet TCRdb's version contains in-frame clones alone and is incomplete. Of nearly 110,000 clones in the sample, about four fifths were seen once. The sequenced sample consisted of PBMCs. The receptor source for this set is a young man in good health and CMV-seropositive. Both conserved end residues are part of each CDR3. A D gene is named only where the DNA matches it firmly. Clone size is given for some rows only: seen once, a few or many times, or a class if the clone is expanded.

j_gene | abundance | v_gene | d_gene | CDR3nt | CDR3aa
TRBJ2-7 | NA | TRBV10-2 | NA | TGCGCCAGCAATCCCGGGACAACCTTCTACGAGCAGTACTTC | CASNPGTTFYEQYF
TRBJ2-7 | NA | TRBV7-2 | NA | TGTGCCAGCACCTCATCCGGGGACTACGAGCAGTACTTC | CASTSSGDYEQYF
TRBJ2-5 | NA | TRBV2 | TRBD1 | TGTGCCAGCATGAGGACAGGGTTCAGGTACCAAGAGACCCAGTACTTC | CASMRTGFRYQETQYF
TRBJ2-1 | NA | TRBV6-6 | TRBD2 | TGTGCCAGCAGAGGAGGGACTAGCGGACACAATGAGCAGTTCTTC | CASRGGTSGHNEQFF
TRBJ1-5 | NA | TRBV19 | NA | TGTGCCACCTCAGAAGGAGGGGACTCTCAGATTGGTCAGCCCCAGCATTTT | CATSEGGDSQIGQPQHF
TRBJ2-1 | NA | TRBV27 | TRBD2 | TGTGCCAGCAGTTTCTCCACTAGCGGGGGGGACGATGAGCAGTTCTTC | CASSFSTSGGDDEQFF
TRBJ2-7 | few | TRBV2 | TRBD1 | TGTGCCAGCAGAACGGGACAGTACTTCTACGAGCAGTACTTC | CASRTGQYFYEQYF
TRBJ1-2 | NA | TRBV5-1 | TRBD1 | TGCGCCAGCAGCTCAGACGGACAGGGTACCAACTATGGCTACACCTTC | CASSSDGQGTNYGYTF
TRBJ2-5 | NA | TRBV29-1 | TRBD2 | TGCAGCGTTATCATTAGCGGGGGGGCTGAGACCCAGTACTTC | CSVIISGGAETQYF
TRBJ1-4 | NA | TRBV5-6 | TRBD1 | TGTGCCAGCAGCTTTACAGGGGCAGGGGGTGAAAAACTGTTTTTT | CASSFTGAGGEKLFF
TRBJ2-1 | NA | TRBV9 | TRBD1 | TGTGCCAGCAGCTTCGCTGGGACAGGGAACAATGAGCAGTTCTTC | CASSFAGTGNNEQFF
TRBJ2-1 | NA | TRBV11-3 | NA | TGTGCCAGCAGCTTAGGGCAGGGTGCTCCCAATGAGCAGTTCTTC | CASSLGQGAPNEQFF
TRBJ2-5 | once | TRBV10-2 | NA | TGCGCCAGCAAGCTCGCCGGGGTACTAGAGACCCAGTACTTC | CASKLAGVLETQYF
TRBJ2-7 | once | TRBV18 | NA | TGTGCCAGCTCACCACGGAATCTGGGAGGGGGTAGGGATTTCTACGAGCAGTACTTC | CASSPRNLGGGRDFYEQYF
TRBJ2-7 | NA | TRBV6-4 | NA | TGTGCCAGCAGCGTCCGGACAGAGAACTACGAGCAGTACTTC | CASSVRTENYEQYF
TRBJ2-3 | NA | TRBV6-5 | NA | TGTGCCAGCAGTTACGAACTGAGCACAGATACGCAGTATTTT | CASSYELSTDTQYF
TRBJ1-5 | NA | TRBV6-1 | TRBD1 | TGTGCCAGCGGGACAGGGCCAAATCAGCCCCAGCATTTT | CASGTGPNQPQHF
TRBJ1-2 | NA | TRBV9 | NA | TGTGCCGGACGGCCCCACGGGGAGGGAGGCTACACCTTC | CAGRPHGEGGYTF
TRBJ1-6 | NA | TRBV5-1 | NA | TGCGCCAGCAGCTTGGTCCAGGGATCACCCCTCCACTTT | CASSLVQGSPLHF
TRBJ1-6 | NA | TRBV10-3 | NA | TGTGCCATCAAGGTAGGGTCGACCGAAGGGGAGGATAATTCACCCCTCCACTTT | CAIKVGSTEGEDNSPLHF
TRBJ1-6 | NA | TRBV9 | TRBD1 | TGTGCCAGCAGCGGACAGGGTGGGTATAATTCACCCCTCCACTTT | CASSGQGGYNSPLHF
TRBJ1-5 | NA | TRBV5-6 | TRBD1 | TGTGCCAGCAGCCCACGACAGGGGAGACGGGATCAGCCCCAGCATTTT | CASSPRQGRRDQPQHF
TRBJ1-3 | NA | TRBV30 | TRBD1 | TGTGCCTGGAGTATCACAGGGGTGCGGGGAAACACCATATATTTT | CAWSITGVRGNTIYF
TRBJ1-2 | NA | TRBV6-5 | NA | TGTGCCAGCAGTTATACAGGGTTCTATGGCTACACCTTC | CASSYTGFYGYTF
TRBJ1-2 | NA | TRBV2 | TRBD1 | TGTGCCAGCAGTGAAACAGGACAGGGCCCCCGTGGCTACACCTTC | CASSETGQGPRGYTF
TRBJ1-1 | NA | TRBV5-6 | NA | TGTGCCAGCAGCTTGGTGGGGGCCACTGAAGCTTTCTTT | CASSLVGATEAFF
TRBJ1-3 | NA | TRBV5-1 | NA | TGCGCCAGCAGCTTCGGGGGGGTCGGAAACACCATATATTTT | CASSFGGVGNTIYF
TRBJ2-2 | once | TRBV19 | NA | TGTGCCAGTAGGACAGCGAACACCGGGGAGCTGTTTTTT | CASRTANTGELFF
TRBJ2-6 | NA | TRBV10-3 | NA | TGTGCCATCAGTGAGTTTCGGGGGTCTGGGGCCAACGGCCTGACTTTC | CAISEFRGSGANGLTF
TRBJ2-6 | NA | TRBV5-1 | TRBD1 | TGCGCCAGCAGCTTGGAAGGCAGGGTTACAGGGGCCAACGGCCTGACTTTC | CASSLEGRVTGANGLTF
TRBJ1-2 | NA | TRBV6-6 | TRBD1 | TGTGCCAGCAGTTACTCGAGGGACAGTAGAAATGGCTACACCTTC | CASSYSRDSRNGYTF